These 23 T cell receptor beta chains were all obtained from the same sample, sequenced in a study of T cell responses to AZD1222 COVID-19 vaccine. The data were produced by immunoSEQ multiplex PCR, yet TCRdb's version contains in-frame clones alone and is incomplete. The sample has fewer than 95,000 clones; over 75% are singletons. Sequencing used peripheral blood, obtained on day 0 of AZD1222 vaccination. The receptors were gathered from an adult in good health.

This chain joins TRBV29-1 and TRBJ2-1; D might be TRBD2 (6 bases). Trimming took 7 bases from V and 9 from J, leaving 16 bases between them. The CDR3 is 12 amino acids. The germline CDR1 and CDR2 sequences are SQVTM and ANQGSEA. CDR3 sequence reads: CSGRTGDGEQFF. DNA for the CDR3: TGCAGCGGCCGCACGGGGGACGGTGAGCAGTTCTTC.

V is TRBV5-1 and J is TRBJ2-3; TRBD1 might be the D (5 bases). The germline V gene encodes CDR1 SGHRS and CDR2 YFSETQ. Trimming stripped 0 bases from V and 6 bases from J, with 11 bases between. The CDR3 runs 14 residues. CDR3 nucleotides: TGCGCCAGCAGCTTGGAGGGGTCTGGTGATACGCAGTATTTT. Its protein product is CASSLEGSGDTQYF.

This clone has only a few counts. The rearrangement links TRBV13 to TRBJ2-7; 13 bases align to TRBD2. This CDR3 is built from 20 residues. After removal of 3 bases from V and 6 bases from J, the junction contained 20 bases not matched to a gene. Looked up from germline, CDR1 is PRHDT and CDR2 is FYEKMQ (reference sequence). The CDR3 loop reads CASSLEGGTSGATQPVEQYF. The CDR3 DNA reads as TGTGCCAGCAGCTTGGAGGGAGGGACTAGCGGGGCTACCCAACCGGTCGAGCAGTACTTC.

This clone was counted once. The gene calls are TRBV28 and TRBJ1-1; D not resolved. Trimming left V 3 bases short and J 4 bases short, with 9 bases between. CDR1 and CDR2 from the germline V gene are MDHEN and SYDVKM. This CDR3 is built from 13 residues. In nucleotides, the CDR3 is TGTGCCAGCAGTTTTGGGGTGGGCACTGAAGCTTTCTTT. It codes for CASSFGVGTEAFF.

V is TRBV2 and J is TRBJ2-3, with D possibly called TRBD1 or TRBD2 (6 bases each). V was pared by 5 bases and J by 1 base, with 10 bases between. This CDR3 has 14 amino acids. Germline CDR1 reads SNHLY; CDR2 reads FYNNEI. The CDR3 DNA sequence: TGTGCCAGCAGTCCGGGGGCAGGCACAGATACGCAGTATTTT. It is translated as CASSPGAGTDTQYF.

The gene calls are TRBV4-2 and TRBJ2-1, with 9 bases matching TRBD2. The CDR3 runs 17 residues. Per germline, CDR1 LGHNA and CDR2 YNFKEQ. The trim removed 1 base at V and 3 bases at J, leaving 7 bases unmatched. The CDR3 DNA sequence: TGTGCCAGCAGCCAAGCTCAGCTAGCGGGACACTACAATGAGCAGTTCTTC. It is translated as CASSQAQLAGHYNEQFF.

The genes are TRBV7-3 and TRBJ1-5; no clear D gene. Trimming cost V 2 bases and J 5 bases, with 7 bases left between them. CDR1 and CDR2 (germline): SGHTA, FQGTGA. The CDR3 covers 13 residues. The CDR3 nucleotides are TGTGCCAGCAGCTTAGGCCGGGATCAGCCCCAGCATTTT. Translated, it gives CASSLGRDQPQHF.

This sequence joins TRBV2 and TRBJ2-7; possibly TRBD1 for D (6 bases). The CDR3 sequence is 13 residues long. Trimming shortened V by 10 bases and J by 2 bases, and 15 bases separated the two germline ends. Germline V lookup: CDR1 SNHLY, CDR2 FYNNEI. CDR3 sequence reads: CAIKGNRAYEQYF. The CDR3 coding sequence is TGTGCCATCAAAGGGAACAGGGCCTACGAGCAGTACTTC.

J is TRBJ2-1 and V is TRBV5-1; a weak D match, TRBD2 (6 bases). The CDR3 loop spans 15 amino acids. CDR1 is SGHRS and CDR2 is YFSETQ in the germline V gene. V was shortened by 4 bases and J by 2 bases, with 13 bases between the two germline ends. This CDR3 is CASSRLGEAYNEQFF. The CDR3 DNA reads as TGCGCCAGCAGCCGATTAGGGGAGGCCTACAATGAGCAGTTCTTC.

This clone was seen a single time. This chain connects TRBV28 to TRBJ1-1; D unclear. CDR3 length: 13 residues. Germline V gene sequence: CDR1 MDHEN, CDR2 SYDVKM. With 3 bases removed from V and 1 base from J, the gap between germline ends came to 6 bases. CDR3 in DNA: TGTGCCAGCAGTTTGATGTCGAACACTGAAGCTTTCTTT. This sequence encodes CASSLMSNTEAFF.

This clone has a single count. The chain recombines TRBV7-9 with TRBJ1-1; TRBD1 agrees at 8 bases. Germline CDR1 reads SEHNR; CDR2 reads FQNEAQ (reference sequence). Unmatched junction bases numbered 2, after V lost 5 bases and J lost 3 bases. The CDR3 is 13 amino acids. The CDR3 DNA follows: TGTGCCAGCAGCGTGGACAGGGACACTGAAGCTTTCTTT. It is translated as CASSVDRDTEAFF.

As DNA, the CDR3 is TGTGCCAGCAGCCCTAAGGCTGGAGCCCACCTCTACGAGCAGTACTTC. This sequence encodes CASSPKAGAHLYEQYF. This chain links TRBV6-2 or TRBV6-3 with TRBJ2-7; D is unclear. There are 16 residues in the CDR3. The germline V and J ends were trimmed by 6 bases and 3 bases, with 21 bases remaining between them. The germline V gene has CDR1 MNHEY and CDR2 SVGEGT.

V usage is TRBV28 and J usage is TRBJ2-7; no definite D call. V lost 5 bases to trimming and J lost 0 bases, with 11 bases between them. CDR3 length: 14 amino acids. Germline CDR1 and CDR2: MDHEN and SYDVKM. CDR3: CASSPGKSSYEQYF. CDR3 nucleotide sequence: TGTGCCAGCAGTCCTGGAAAGAGCTCCTACGAGCAGTACTTC.

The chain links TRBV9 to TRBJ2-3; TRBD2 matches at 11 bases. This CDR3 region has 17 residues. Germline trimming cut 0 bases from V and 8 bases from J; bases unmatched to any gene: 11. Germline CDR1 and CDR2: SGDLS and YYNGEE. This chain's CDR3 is CASSVAYLAGGRVTQYF. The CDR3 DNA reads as TGTGCCAGCAGCGTAGCTTATCTAGCGGGAGGAAGGGTTACGCAGTATTTT.

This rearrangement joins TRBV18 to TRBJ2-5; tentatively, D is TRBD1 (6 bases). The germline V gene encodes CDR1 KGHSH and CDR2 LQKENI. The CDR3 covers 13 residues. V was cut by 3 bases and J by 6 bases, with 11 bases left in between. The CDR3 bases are TGTGCCAGCTCACCGAGTCAGGGGAAGACCCAGTACTTC. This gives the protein CASSPSQGKTQYF.

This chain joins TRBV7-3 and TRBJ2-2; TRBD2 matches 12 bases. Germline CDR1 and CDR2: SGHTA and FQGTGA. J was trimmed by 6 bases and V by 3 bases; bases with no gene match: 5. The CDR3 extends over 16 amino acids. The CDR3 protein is CASSLTSGSAAGELFF. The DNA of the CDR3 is TGTGCCAGCAGCTTGACTAGCGGGAGTGCAGCCGGGGAGCTGTTTTTT.

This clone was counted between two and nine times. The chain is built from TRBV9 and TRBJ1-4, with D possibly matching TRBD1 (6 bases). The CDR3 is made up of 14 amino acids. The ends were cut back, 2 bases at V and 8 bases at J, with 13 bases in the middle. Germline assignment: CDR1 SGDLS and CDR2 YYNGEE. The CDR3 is CASSVGTLEEKLFF. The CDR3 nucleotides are TGTGCCAGCAGCGTCGGGACACTGGAGGAAAAACTGTTTTTT.

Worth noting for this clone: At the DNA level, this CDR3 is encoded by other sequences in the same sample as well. Here the CDR3 reads CASSVGGNYGYTF. The CDR3, as DNA: TGTGCCAGCAGCGTAGGGGGTAACTATGGCTACACCTTC. This sequence joins TRBV9 and TRBJ1-2; D remains unclear. Germline CDR1 is SGDLS and CDR2 is YYNGEE. Trimming took 0 bases from V and 1 from J, leaving 4 bases between them. The CDR3 is made up of 13 amino acids.

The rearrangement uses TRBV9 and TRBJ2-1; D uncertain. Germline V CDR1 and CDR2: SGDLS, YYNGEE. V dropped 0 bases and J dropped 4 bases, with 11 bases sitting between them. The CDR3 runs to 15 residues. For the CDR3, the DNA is TGTGCCAGCAGCGTAGTTGGTGGGTCTTACAATGAGCAGTTCTTC. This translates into CASSVVGGSYNEQFF.

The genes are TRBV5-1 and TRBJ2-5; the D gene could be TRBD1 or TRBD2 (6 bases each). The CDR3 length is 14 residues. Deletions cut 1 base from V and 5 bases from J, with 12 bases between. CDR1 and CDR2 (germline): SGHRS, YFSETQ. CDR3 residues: CASSLPGGLETQYF. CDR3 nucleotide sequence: TGCGCCAGCAGCTTGCCCGGGGGCCTGGAGACCCAGTACTTC. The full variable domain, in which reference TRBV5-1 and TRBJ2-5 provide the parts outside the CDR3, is KAGVTQTPRYLIKTRGQQVTLSCSPISGHRSVSWYQQTPGQGLQFLFEYFSETQRNKGNFPGRFSGRQFSNSRSEMNVSTLELGDSALYLCASSLPGGLETQYFGPGTRLLVL.

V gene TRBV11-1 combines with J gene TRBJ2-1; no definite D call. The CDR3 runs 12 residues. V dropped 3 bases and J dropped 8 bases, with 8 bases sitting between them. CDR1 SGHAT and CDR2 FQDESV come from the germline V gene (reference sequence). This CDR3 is CASSFRGDEQFF. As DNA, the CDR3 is TGTGCCAGCAGCTTCCGAGGTGATGAGCAGTTCTTC.

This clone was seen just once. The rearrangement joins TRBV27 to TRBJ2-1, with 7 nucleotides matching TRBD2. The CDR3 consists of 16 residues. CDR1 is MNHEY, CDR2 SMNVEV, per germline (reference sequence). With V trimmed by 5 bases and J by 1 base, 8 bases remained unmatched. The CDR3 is CASSGRLANSYNEQFF. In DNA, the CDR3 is TGTGCCAGCAGTGGAAGACTAGCTAATTCCTACAATGAGCAGTTCTTC.

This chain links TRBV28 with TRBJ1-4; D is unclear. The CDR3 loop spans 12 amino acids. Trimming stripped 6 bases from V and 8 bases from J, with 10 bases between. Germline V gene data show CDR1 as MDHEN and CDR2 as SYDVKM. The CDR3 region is CASSTRSEKLFF. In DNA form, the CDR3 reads TGTGCCAGCAGCACAAGATCCGAAAAACTGTTTTTT.